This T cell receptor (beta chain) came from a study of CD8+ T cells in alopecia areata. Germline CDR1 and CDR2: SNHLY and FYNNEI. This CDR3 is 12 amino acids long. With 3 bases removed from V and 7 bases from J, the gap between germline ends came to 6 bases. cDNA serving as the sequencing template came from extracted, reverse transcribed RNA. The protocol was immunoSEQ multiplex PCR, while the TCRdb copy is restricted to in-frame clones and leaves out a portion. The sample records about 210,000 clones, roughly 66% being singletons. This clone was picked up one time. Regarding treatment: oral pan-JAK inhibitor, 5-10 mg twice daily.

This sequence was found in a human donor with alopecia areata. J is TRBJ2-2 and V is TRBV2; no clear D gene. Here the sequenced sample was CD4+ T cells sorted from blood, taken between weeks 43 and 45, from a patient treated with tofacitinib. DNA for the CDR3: TGTGCCAGCAGTGAGATCATCGGGGAGCTGTTTTTT. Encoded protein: CASSEIIGELFF.